These 20 T cell receptor beta chains were sequenced from one sample in a study of CD8+ T cells in alopecia areata. Investigators isolated RNA and reverse transcribed it into cDNA to act as the sequencing template. The data were produced by immunoSEQ multiplex PCR, yet TCRdb's version contains in-frame clones alone and is incomplete. The sample shows over 100,000 clones, no singletons; the ten largest hold about 20%. The sequenced material came from lesional skin. These receptors all stem from a C3H/HeJ mouse with alopecia areata. The strain is characterized by the MHC haplotype H2-k.

This clone occurred a few times. The germline and genes are mouse ones. Read data end 4 residues before the CDR3 end; the end is taken from the germline J gene. This sequence joins TRBV13-2 and TRBJ1-1; perhaps TRBD1 as D (6 bases). The CDR3 is 13 amino acids. The germline CDR1 and CDR2 sequences are NNHNN and SYGAGS (reference sequence). CDR3 bases read: TGTGCCAGCGGTGATCCGGGACAAACA. Translating it yields CASGDPGQT. Given in full, the CDR3 is CASGDPGQTEVFF.

This clone was counted a few times. TCRdb gives a protein that differs at residue 12 from what the DNA encodes, so the protein here is translated from the DNA. Gene names denote mouse genes. The missing CDR3 end, 3 residues past where the read stops, is filled in from the germline J gene. The chain links TRBV13-3 to TRBJ1-3, with D perhaps matching TRBD1 (6 bases). The germline gives CDR1 NNHDY, CDR2 SYVADS. The germline V and J ends were trimmed by 5 bases and 0 bases, with 12 bases remaining between them. The CDR3 totals 15 residues. The CDR3: CASRLQGNSGNTLYF. Incomplete CDR3 DNA: TGTGCCAGCAGACTCCAGGGGAATTCTGGAAATACG.

As for this clone: Germline and genes: mouse. Coverage ceases 4 residues before the CDR3 finishes, and the germline J gene fills in the end. The chain recombines TRBV31 with TRBJ2-1, with TRBD1 identical over 7 bases. This CDR3 contains 14 residues. Per the germline V gene, CDR1 is GKSSPN and CDR2 is SITVG. V lost 0 bases, J lost 6 bases, and 5 bases stayed unmatched. Partial CDR3 DNA: TGTGCCTGGAGTCTATTTGGGACAGTTGCT. It codes for CAWSLFGTVA. The full-length CDR3 reads as CAWSLFGTVAEQFF.

This clone was recorded at least ten times. Mouse gene names and germline throughout. Different DNA sequences within this sample yield the same CDR3. This CDR3 reads CASSLGGNSDYTF. The sequenced part of the CDR3 DNA is TGTGCCAGCTCTCTCGGGGGGAACTCC. The chain couples TRBV12-1 to TRBJ1-2; maybe TRBD1 (5 bases). The missing CDR3 end, 4 residues past where the read stops, is filled in from the germline J gene. The germline CDR1 and CDR2 sequences are SGHSN and HYEKVE. The CDR3 sequence is 13 residues long. V dropped 0 bases and J dropped 2 bases, with 6 bases sitting between them.

In the case of this clone: Gene and germline names: mouse. The read halts 4 residues ahead of the CDR3 end, with the missing end drawn from the germline J gene. The chain combines TRBV29 with TRBJ1-1; 7 bases align to TRBD1. The CDR3 consists of 13 residues. CDR1 and CDR2 from the germline V gene are MSHET and SYDVDS. The V segment lost 5 bases and the J segment 4 bases; nucleotides outside the gene matches: 4. This chain's CDR3 is CASSPQGITEVFF. Incomplete CDR3 DNA: TGTGCTAGCAGTCCACAGGGGATCACA. Supplemented by reference TRBV29 and TRBJ1-1, the full variable domain reads DMKVTQMPRYLIKRMGENVLLECGQDMSHETMYWYRQDPGLGLQLIYISYDVDSNSEGDIPKGYRVSRKKREHFSLILDSAKTNQTSVYFCASSPQGITEVFFGKGTRLTVV.

This clone was counted between two and nine times. Gene names follow the mouse nomenclature. Read coverage stops 4 residues before the CDR3 terminus; the germline J gene supplies the remainder. The chain joins TRBV16 to TRBJ2-4; D is perhaps TRBD2 (7 bases). Germline-derived CDR1 and CDR2 are SGHSA and FRNQAP. This CDR3 contains 15 residues. V shed 4 bases and J shed 0 bases, with 11 bases lying between them. The CDR3: CASSSGGRSQNTLYF. The sequenced CDR3 bases are TGTGCAAGCAGCTCGGGGGGCCGCAGTCAAAAC.

This clone was picked up a small number of times. The genes and germline here are from mouse. From the germline J gene comes the end of the CDR3, since the read stops 4 residues before it. The rearrangement uses TRBV1 and TRBJ1-1; D call uncertain. Looked up from germline, CDR1 is NSQYPW and CDR2 is LRSPGD (reference sequence). V was pared by 0 bases and J by 0 bases, with 8 bases between. This CDR3 region has 15 residues. CDR3 DNA, as far as it was read: TGCACCTGCAGTGCAGATTTGGGGAAGAACACA. Translating gives CTCSADLGKNT. The full CDR3 protein reads CTCSADLGKNTEVFF.

This clone was counted between two and nine times. Gene names and germline refer to mouse. The read terminates 4 residues ahead of where the CDR3 ends, so the germline J gene completes it. The chain is built from TRBV13-2 and TRBJ2-5, with 7 bases lining up with TRBD2. Germline V gene lookup returns CDR1 NNHNN and CDR2 SYGAGS (reference sequence). CDR3 length: 13 residues. V dropped 7 bases and J dropped 2; count of bases not matched to a gene: 4. CDR3 protein: CASRLGIQDTQYF. The CDR3 DNA, read in part, is TGTGCCAGCCGACTGGGTATCCAAGAC.

With regard to this clone: The germline and genes are mouse ones. The CDR3 end falls 4 residues outside the read, so it is completed with the germline J gene. V and J are TRBV1 and TRBJ2-1; 7 bases fit TRBD1. Trimming took 6 bases from V and 2 from J; bases not matched to a gene: 4. The V gene's germline CDR1 is NSQYPW and CDR2 LRSPGD (reference sequence). This CDR3 contains 14 residues. The sequenced CDR3 bases are TGCACCTGCAGCTCCGGGACAGACTATGCT. Protein sequence: CTCSSGTDYA. The full CDR3 protein is CTCSSGTDYAEQFF.

This clone has a handful of counts. Germline and genes: mouse. CDR3 DNA (partial): TGTGCCAGCAGTTACACAGACAGGGCTAACCAAGAC. Protein: CASSYTDRANQD. The full CDR3 is CASSYTDRANQDTQYF. The chain links TRBV14 to TRBJ2-5; 7 bases are a match to TRBD1. The read falls 4 residues short of the CDR3 end, and the missing part is taken from the germline J gene. V lost 3 bases to trimming and J lost 0 bases; unmatched junction nucleotides: 7. CDR3 size: 16 residues. Germline V gives CDR1 SGHDT, CDR2 FRDEAV.

There are a few counts of this clone. The gene names here belong to mouse. The sequenced fragment ends 4 residues before the CDR3 boundary, so the rest is inferred from the germline J gene. The chain uses TRBV16 and TRBJ2-3; D possibly corresponds to TRBD1 (5 bases). V shed 2 bases and J shed 1 base, with 13 bases lying between them. This CDR3 comprises 16 residues. Germline CDR1 is SGHSA and CDR2 is FRNQAP. Partial CDR3 DNA: TGTGCAAGCAGCTTAACAAGAGGGGAGGGTGCAGAA. Translated: CASSLTRGEGAE. The CDR3 reads in full as CASSLTRGEGAETLYF.

Only a few counts were recorded for this clone. Gene labels here are mouse ones. Sequencing ends 4 residues short of the CDR3 end; the germline J gene provides the rest. This sequence joins TRBV29 and TRBJ2-7; the D gene is possibly TRBD1 (7 bases). Germline V lookup: CDR1 MSHET, CDR2 SYDVDS. The CDR3 runs to 14 residues. The sequenced part of the CDR3 DNA is TGTGCTAGCAGTTTATCCCAGGGGGGATAT. This sequence encodes CASSLSQGGY. The complete CDR3 sequence is CASSLSQGGYEQYF.

Comments on this clone: Mouse germline and gene names are used. Read coverage stops 4 residues before the CDR3 terminus; the germline J gene supplies the remainder. The rearrangement uses TRBV13-3 and TRBJ2-1; the match to TRBD2 covers 8 bases. Germline V gives CDR1 NNHDY, CDR2 SYVADS. The CDR3 length is 14 residues. V trimming: 2 bases; J trimming: 5 bases; junction bases outside the gene matches: 3. The chain's CDR3 is CASSELGVDAEQFF. CDR3 bases read: TGTGCCAGCAGTGAACTGGGGGTAGATGCT.

In this sample, this clone turned up a few times. Mouse germline and gene names are used. The read comes to an end 4 residues before the CDR3 does, leaving the germline J gene to fill in the end. This rearrangement joins TRBV19 to TRBJ2-3, with 12 nucleotides matching TRBD2. The CDR3 covers 16 residues. Looked up from germline, CDR1 is FNHDT and CDR2 is SITEND (reference sequence). The ends lost 4 bases at V and 1 base at J; junction bases unmatched: 4. CDR3 region: CASSGDWGAGAETLYF. The part of the CDR3 DNA that was read is TGTGCCAGCAGTGGGGACTGGGGGGCTGGTGCAGAA.

This clone has a count of ten or more. At residue 15, the translated DNA and the protein in TCRdb do not agree; the protein given here is derived from the DNA. Germline and genes here are mouse. Read sequence stops 3 residues before the CDR3 end, and the germline J gene provides the missing end. The rearrangement links TRBV1 to TRBJ1-6; 11 positions agree with TRBD1. TRBJ1-6 is given ORF status, its function remaining uncertain. Germline CDR1 reads NSQYPW; CDR2 reads LRSPGD (reference sequence). J gave up 2 bases and V 0 bases, and 3 bases lay outside the gene matches. The CDR3 runs to 18 residues. The CDR3 loop reads CTCSADGGQGAYNSPLYF. The covered CDR3 bases are TGCACCTGCAGTGCAGATGGGGGACAGGGGGCCTATAATTCGCCC.

About this clone: A mismatch at residue 11 separates the TCRdb protein from the translated DNA, so the protein presented here was translated from the DNA. Germline and genes here are mouse. The sequence runs out 3 residues before the end of the CDR3; the remainder is reconstructed from the germline J gene. The chain links TRBV1 to TRBJ1-3, with D possibly TRBD1 on 5 matching bases. The CDR3 spans 14 residues. Between the trimmed V and J ends, which lost 4 bases and 1 base, there was a span of 8 bases. CDR1 and CDR2 (germline): NSQYPW, LRSPGD (reference sequence). The CDR3 DNA, read in part, is TGCACCTGCAGTGGGAAGGGGTCTGGAAATACG. Its translation: CTCSGKGSGNT. The whole CDR3 region reads CTCSGKGSGNTLYF.

This clone was seen repeatedly, ten times or more. The germline and genes are mouse ones. The DNA read from the CDR3 is TGCACCTGCAGCCCCGGGACAGGGGAATACACA. It encodes CTCSPGTGEYT. The whole CDR3 reads CTCSPGTGEYTEVFF. J is TRBJ1-1 and V is TRBV1; 10 bases align to TRBD1. The DNA ends 4 residues before the CDR3 does, and the rest of the CDR3 is filled in from the germline J gene. This CDR3 has 15 residues. Germline V CDR1 and CDR2: NSQYPW, LRSPGD (reference sequence). The trim removed 6 bases at V and 3 bases at J, leaving 7 bases unmatched.

This clone was observed a handful of times. There is a difference at residue 13 between the TCRdb protein and the DNA translation, so the protein given here was translated from the DNA. The gene names given are mouse names. The CDR3 is cut off 3 residues early in the read; its end comes from the germline J gene. The J gene is TRBJ1-3, the V gene TRBV1; 11 bases agree with TRBD1. With 4 bases clipped from V and 0 bases from J, the junction kept 2 bases outside the gene matches. Germline V CDR1 and CDR2: NSQYPW, LRSPGD (reference sequence). The CDR3 covers 16 residues. The sequenced part of the CDR3 DNA is TGCACCTGCAGTGGGGGACAGGGGGGTTCTGGAAATACG. Amino acid sequence: CTCSGGQGGSGNT. The whole CDR3 sequence is CTCSGGQGGSGNTLYF.

This clone was picked up a small number of times. The genes and germline here are from mouse. The read halts 4 residues ahead of the CDR3 end, with the missing end drawn from the germline J gene. The chain links TRBV1 to TRBJ1-1; 10 bases fit TRBD1. The CDR3 is 15 amino acids. Germline CDR1 and CDR2: NSQYPW and LRSPGD (reference sequence). The trim removed 5 bases at V and 2 bases at J, leaving 5 bases unmatched. CDR3 DNA, as far as it was read: TGCACCTGCAGTAAGGGACAGGGGATCAACACA. Translation: CTCSKGQGINT. The full CDR3 sequence reads CTCSKGQGINTEVFF.

In this sample, this clone turned up a few times. The listed genes are named as in mouse. Partial CDR3 DNA: TGTGCCAGCGGTGATGGGGGGGACGGGGAC. Translating it yields CASGDGGDGD. The complete CDR3 reads CASGDGGDGDTQYF. The rearrangement joins TRBV13-2 to TRBJ2-5; possible D gene TRBD2, 6 bases. The CDR3 end falls 4 residues outside the read, so it is completed with the germline J gene. The CDR3 consists of 14 residues. Germline V gene data show CDR1 as NNHNN and CDR2 as SYGAGS (reference sequence).